The clone carrying this T cell receptor beta chain was seen once. Primed by a sample-barcoded 5' primer and a J-beta primer mix, a second PCR proceeded for about 6 to 12 cycles. Tagging of each cDNA molecule was performed by a template-switch adaptor with 12 random nucleotides. TCRdb used MiXCR to reprocess the 5' RACE reads, holding one entry per CDR3 protein. The sample contains 450,000 to 700,000 distinct CDR3 sequences, approximately 30% of which appear only once. This sample is part of a study of blood T cells in healthy people across ages. This receptor was identified in a woman in her seventies in good health. Sample: blood.

CDR3 amino acids: CASSYTTTNTDTQYF. The CDR3 DNA sequence: TGTGCCAGCAGTTACACGACAACGAATACAGATACGCAGTATTTT. The V gene is TRBV6-2 or TRBV6-3, the J gene TRBJ2-3; D unresolved. Germline V gene sequence: CDR1 MNHEY, CDR2 SVGEGT. V lost 2 bases to trimming and J lost 3 bases, with 12 bases between them. The CDR3 sequence is 15 residues long.